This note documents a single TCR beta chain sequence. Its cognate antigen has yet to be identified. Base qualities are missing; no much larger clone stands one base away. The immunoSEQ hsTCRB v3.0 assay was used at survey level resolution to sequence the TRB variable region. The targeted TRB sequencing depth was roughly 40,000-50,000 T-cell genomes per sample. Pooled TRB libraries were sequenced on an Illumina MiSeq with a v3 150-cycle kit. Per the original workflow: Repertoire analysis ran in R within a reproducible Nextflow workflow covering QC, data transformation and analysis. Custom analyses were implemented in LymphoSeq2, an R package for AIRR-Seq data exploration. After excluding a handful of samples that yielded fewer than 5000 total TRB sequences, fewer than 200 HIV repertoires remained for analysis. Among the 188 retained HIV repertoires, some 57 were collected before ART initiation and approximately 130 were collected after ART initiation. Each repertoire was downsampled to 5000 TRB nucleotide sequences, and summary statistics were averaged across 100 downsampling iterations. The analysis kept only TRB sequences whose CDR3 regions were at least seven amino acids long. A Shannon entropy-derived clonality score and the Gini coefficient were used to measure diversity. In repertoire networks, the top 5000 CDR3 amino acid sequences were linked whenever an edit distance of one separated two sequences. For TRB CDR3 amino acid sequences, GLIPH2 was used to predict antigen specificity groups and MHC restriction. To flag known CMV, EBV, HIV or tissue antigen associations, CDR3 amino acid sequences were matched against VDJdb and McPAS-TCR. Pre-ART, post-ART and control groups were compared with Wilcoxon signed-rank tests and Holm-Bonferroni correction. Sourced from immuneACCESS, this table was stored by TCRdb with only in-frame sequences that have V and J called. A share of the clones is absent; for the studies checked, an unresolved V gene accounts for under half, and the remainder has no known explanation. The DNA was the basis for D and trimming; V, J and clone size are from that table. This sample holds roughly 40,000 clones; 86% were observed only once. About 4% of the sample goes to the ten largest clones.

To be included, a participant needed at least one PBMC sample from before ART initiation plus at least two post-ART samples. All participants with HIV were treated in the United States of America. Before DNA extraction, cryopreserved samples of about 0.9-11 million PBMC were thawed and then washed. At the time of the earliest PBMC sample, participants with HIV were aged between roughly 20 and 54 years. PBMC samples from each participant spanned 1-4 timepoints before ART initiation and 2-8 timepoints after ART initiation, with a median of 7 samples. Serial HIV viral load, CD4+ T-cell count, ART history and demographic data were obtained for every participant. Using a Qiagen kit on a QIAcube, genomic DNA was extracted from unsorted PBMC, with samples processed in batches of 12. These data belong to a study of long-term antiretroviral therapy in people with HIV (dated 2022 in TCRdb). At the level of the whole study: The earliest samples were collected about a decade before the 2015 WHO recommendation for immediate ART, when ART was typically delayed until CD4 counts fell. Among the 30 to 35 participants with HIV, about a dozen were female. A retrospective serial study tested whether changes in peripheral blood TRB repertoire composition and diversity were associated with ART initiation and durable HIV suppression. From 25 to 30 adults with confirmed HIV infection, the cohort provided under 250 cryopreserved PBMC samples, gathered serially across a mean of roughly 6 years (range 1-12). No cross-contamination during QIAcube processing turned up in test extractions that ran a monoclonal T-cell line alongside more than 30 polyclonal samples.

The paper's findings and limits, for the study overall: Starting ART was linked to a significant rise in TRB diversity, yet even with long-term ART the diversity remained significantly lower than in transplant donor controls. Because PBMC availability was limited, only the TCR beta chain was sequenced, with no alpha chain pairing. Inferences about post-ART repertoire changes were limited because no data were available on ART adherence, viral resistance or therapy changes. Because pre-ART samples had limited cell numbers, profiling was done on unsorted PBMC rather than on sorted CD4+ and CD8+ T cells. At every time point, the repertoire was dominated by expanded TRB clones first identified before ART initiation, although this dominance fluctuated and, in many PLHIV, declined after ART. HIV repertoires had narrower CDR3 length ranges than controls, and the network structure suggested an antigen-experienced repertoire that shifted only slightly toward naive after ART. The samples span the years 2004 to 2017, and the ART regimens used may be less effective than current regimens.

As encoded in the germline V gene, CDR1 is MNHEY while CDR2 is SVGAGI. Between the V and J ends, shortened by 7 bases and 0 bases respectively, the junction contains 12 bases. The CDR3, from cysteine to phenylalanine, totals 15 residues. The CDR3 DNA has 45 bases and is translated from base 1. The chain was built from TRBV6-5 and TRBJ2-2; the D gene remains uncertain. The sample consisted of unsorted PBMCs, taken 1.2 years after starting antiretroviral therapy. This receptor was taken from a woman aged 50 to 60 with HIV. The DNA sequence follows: TGTGCCAGCACCACCCCACTACCGAACACCGGGGAGCTGTTTTTT. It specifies CASTTPLPNTGELFF.